This section outlines one T cell receptor beta chain sequence together with its context. The antigen remains unidentified. The source of the sample is a study of cytomegalovirus exposure and HLA in healthy donors. Overall study findings and caveats: Generally TCR sequences proved uncommon, though certain public TCRs appeared in numerous donors.

The study ran its PCR with 60 Vbeta and 13 Jbeta primers. Measured with immunoSEQ multiplex PCR; TCRdb has only the in-frame clones, and not every one. The table has roughly 120,000 clones, 76% seen once. The CDR3 loop spans 15 amino acids. Germline V gene data show CDR1 as SGDLS and CDR2 as YYNGEE. The V gene lost 0 bases and the J gene lost 2 bases, with 12 bases spanning the gap. This TCR derives from a man under 40 in good health and CMV-seropositive. The chain carries TRBV9 and TRBJ2-7, with D maybe TRBD1 (5 bases). Material for sequencing was PBMCs. CDR3 DNA: TGTGCCAGCAGCGTAGGGGCAGGGCTCCCCTACGAGCAGTACTTC. It encodes CASSVGAGLPYEQYF.